This T cell receptor beta chain is drawn from a study of T-cell memory formation after mild COVID-19. CDR3 length: 13 residues. Germline CDR1 is SQVTM and CDR2 is ANQGSEA. The ends lost 7 bases at V and 8 bases at J; junction bases unmatched: 8. TCRalpha and TCRbeta libraries used 5'RACE with constant-segment primers and UMIs. TCRdb recomputed calls from the 5' RACE reads with MiXCR, one row per CDR3 protein. The sample holds roughly 600,000 distinct CDR3 sequences, more than 15% seen once. Regarding the study as a whole: Researchers could not confirm that second-wave clones peaking on day 37 targeted SARS-CoV-2.

As regards this clonotype: Its specificity is not known.

This receptor was obtained from an adult woman who had mild COVID-19 (a few samples of this study predate the infection). Cell type and time point are not known. This chain joins TRBV29-1 and TRBJ2-1; 10 bases are a match to TRBD2. Material: PBMCs or a T cell subset sorted from them (not recorded which). The CDR3 spells CSASSGSGDEQFF. In nucleotides, the CDR3 is TGCAGCGCGTCTAGCGGGAGTGGCGATGAGCAGTTCTTC.